Included here is one T cell receptor beta chain sequence, with context. Antigen unknown. CDR3 length: 13 residues. These data come from a study of T cell clusters in autoimmune cytopenias. Study-level findings and limits: TRB repertoire shifts in secondary cytopenia and chronic lymphocytic leukemia mostly reflected lymphoma, not autoimmunity. Primary autoimmune cytopenia patients appeared to lack physiological T cell clusters present in healthy donors.

Each sample's input was roughly 230 ng genomic DNA, 38,000 or so genome equivalents. TRB was amplified by touch-down multiplex PCR, primer pools A and B combined. One entry per CDR3 protein, without DNA, is what TCRdb gives after re-calling the multiplex PCR reads. The listing contains several thousand distinct CDR3 sequences. The V call is TRBV12-3 or TRBV12-4, the J call TRBJ1-2. This TCR came from a human donor with an autoimmune cytopenia or autoimmune hepatitis (not recorded which). Sequenced input: peripheral blood. This chain's CDR3 is CASSPVSSWGYTF.